This is a list of T cell receptor beta chains from one sample in a study of glioma-infiltrating T cells. Using its own MiXCR run on the multiplex PCR reads, TCRdb lists one record per CDR3 protein. The sample carries some 120,000 distinct CDR3 sequences, roughly 25% recorded once. Sequenced: glioma tissue, nonneoplastic brain tissue, or PBMCs (not recorded which). The receptors come from a human donor with low-grade glioma or glioblastoma, undergoing nonglioma brain surgery, or in good health (not recorded which). The CDR3 runs from the conserved cysteine through the conserved F or W. The order of the fields is V gene, clone size, J gene, CDR3 protein. Size is stated for part of the rows, as once, few or many counts, or as a class when the clone is expanded.

V: TRBV7-3; size: few; J: TRBJ2-5; CDR3: CASSLRQRETQYF
V: TRBV7-8; size: many; J: TRBJ2-7; CDR3: CASIGSSYEQYF
V: TRBV5-1; size: few; J: TRBJ1-1; CDR3: CASTLRGENTEAFF
V: TRBV10-3; size: NA; J: TRBJ2-5; CDR3: CAISEPRETQYF
V: TRBV29-1; size: many; J: TRBJ2-5; CDR3: CSAGWDSKTQYF
V: TRBV5-1; size: NA; J: TRBJ2-5; CDR3: CASSYGQGETQYF
V: TRBV20-1; size: many; J: TRBJ2-3; CDR3: CSANRPDPDTQYF
V: TRBV20-1; size: many; J: TRBJ2-1; CDR3: CSAFPGLAEYNEQFF
V: TRBV7-2; size: many; J: TRBJ2-1; CDR3: CASSRWASGSPTGLRGYNEQFF
V: TRBV19; size: many; J: TRBJ2-4; CDR3: CASTKRQGAGNIQYF
V: TRBV7-2; size: many; J: TRBJ2-7; CDR3: CASSLEVGWVTTYEQYF
V: TRBV5-4; size: few; J: TRBJ1-1; CDR3: CASSLGWDITNTEAFF
V: TRBV12-3/TRBV12-4; size: NA; J: TRBJ1-2; CDR3: CDSSSQQGNYGYTF
V: TRBV7-2; size: medium-sized; J: TRBJ2-1; CDR3: CASSLVSGIIDEQFF
V: TRBV30; size: few; J: TRBJ1-3; CDR3: CAWSPRTTGNTIYF
V: TRBV5-1; size: NA; J: TRBJ2-1; CDR3: CASSLFPTGLGNEQFF
V: TRBV29-1; size: many; J: TRBJ2-5; CDR3: CSVERGAGAPPETQYF
V: TRBV20-1; size: many; J: TRBJ1-5; CDR3: CSASLTYNQPQHF
V: TRBV30; size: few; J: TRBJ1-5; CDR3: CAWSPGGARQPQHF
V: TRBV28; size: many; J: TRBJ2-3; CDR3: CASSSRQTDTQYF
V: TRBV12-3/TRBV12-4; size: many; J: TRBJ2-3; CDR3: CASSLDRARTDTQYF
V: TRBV11-2; size: few; J: TRBJ2-7; CDR3: CASSLDSRWGEQYF
V: TRBV29-1; size: NA; J: TRBJ1-5; CDR3: CSAGTGQNQPQHF